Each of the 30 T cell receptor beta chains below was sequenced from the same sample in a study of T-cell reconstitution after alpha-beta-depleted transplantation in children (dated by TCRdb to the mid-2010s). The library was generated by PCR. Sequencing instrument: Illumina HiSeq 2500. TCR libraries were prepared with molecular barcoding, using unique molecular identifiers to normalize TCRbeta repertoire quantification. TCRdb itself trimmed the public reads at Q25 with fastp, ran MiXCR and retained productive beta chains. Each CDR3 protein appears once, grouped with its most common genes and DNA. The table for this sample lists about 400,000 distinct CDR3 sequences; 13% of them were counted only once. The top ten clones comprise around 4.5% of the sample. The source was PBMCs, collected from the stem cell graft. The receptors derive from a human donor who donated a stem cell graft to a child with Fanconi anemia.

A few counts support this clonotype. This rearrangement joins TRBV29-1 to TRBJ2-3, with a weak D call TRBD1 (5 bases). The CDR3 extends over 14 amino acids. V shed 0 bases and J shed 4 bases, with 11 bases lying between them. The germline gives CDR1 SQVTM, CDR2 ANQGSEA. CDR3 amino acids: CSVEERKGPDTQYF. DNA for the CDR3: TGCAGCGTTGAAGAAAGAAAGGGGCCAGATACGCAGTATTTT.

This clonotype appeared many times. CDR3 sequence: CASSLMTNTGELFF. The CDR3 DNA follows: TGTGCCAGCAGCTTAATGACGAACACCGGGGAGCTGTTTTTT. The chain combines TRBV7-9 with TRBJ2-2; D is undetermined. The CDR3 contains 14 residues. The germline V gene encodes CDR1 SEHNR and CDR2 FQNEAQ (reference sequence). V lost 2 bases and J lost 0, with 4 bases in between.

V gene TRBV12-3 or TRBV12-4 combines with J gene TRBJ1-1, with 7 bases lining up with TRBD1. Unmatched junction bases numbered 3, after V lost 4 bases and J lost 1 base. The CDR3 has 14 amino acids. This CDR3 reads CASSSTGKNTEAFF. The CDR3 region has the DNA TGTGCCAGCAGTTCGACAGGGAAGAACACTGAAGCTTTCTTT.

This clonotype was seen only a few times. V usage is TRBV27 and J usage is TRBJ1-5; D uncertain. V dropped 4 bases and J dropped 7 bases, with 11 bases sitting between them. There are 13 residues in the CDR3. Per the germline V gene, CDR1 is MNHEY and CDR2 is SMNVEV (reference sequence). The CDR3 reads CASSSGAWQPQHF. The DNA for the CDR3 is TGTGCCAGCAGTTCGGGAGCCTGGCAGCCCCAGCATTTT.

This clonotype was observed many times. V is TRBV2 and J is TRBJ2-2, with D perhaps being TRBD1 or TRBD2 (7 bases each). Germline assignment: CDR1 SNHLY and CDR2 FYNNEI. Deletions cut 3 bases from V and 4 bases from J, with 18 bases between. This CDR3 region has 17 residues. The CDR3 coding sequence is TGTGCCAGCAGTGATACGACAGGGCGGGAGATCACCGGGGAGCTGTTTTTT. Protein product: CASSDTTGREITGELFF.

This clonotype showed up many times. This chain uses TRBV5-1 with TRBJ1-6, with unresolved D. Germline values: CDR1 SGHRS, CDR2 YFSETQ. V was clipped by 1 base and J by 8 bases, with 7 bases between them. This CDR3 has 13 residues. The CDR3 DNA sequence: TGCGCCAGCAGCTTGAACTCAGATTCACCCCTCCACTTT. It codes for CASSLNSDSPLHF.

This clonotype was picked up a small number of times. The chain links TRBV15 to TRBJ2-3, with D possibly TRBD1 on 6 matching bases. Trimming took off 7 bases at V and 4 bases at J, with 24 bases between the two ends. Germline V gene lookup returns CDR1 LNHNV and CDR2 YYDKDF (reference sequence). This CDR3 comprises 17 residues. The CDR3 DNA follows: TGTGCCACCACCCCGGGACACTCAACCCCTTGGGCAGATACGCAGTATTTT. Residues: CATTPGHSTPWADTQYF.

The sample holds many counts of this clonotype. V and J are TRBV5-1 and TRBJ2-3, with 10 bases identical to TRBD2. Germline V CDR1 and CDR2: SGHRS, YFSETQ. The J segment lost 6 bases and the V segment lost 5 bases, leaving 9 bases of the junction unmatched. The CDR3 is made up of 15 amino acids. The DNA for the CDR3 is TGCGCCAGCAGTAGGACTAGCGGCCCATCGGATACGCAGTATTTT. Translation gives CASSRTSGPSDTQYF.

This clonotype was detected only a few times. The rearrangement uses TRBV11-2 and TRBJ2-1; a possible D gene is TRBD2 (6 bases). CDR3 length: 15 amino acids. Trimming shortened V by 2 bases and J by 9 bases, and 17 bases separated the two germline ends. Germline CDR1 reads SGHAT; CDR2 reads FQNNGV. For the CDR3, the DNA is TGTGCCAGCAGCTTAAGCTCGGCTAGCGTGGGTGAGCAGTTCTTC. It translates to CASSLSSASVGEQFF. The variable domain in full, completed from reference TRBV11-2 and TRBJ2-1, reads EAGVAQSPRYKIIEKRQSVAFWCNPISGHATLYWYQQILGQGPKLLIQFQNNGVVDDSQLPKDRFSAERLKGVDSTLKIQPAKLEDSAVYLCASSLSSASVGEQFFGPGTRLTVL.

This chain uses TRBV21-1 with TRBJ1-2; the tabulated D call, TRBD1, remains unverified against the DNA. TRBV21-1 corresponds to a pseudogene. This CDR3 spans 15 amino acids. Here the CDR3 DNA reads TGTGCCAGCAGCTGGGGGACAGGGTGGAACTATGGCTACACCTTC. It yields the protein CASSWGTGWNYGYTF.

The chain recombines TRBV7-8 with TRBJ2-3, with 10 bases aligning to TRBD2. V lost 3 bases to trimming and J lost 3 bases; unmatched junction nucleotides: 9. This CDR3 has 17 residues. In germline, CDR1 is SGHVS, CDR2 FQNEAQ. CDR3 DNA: TGTGCCAGCAGCTTCAGCGAAGAGGGACTAGCGACAGATACGCAGTATTTT. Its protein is CASSFSEEGLATDTQYF.

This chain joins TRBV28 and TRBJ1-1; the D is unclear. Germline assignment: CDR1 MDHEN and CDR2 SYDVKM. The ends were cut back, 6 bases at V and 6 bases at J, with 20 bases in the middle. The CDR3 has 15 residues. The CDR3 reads CASSPPGRIASEAFF. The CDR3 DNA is TGTGCCAGCAGCCCTCCAGGACGGATAGCATCTGAAGCTTTCTTT.

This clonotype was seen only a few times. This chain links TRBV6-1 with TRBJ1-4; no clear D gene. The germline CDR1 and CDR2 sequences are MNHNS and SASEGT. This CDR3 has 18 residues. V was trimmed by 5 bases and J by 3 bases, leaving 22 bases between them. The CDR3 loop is CASSRSSFGVGANEKLFF. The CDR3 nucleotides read TGTGCCAGCAGTCGGAGCTCATTCGGGGTTGGGGCTAATGAAAAACTGTTTTTT.

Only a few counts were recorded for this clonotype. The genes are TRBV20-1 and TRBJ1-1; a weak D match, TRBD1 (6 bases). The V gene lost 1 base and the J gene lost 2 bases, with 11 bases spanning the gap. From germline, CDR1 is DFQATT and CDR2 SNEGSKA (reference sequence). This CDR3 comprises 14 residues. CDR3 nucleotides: TGCAGTGCTAGAGTGTTGACAGGAAACACTGAAGCTTTCTTT. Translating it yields CSARVLTGNTEAFF.

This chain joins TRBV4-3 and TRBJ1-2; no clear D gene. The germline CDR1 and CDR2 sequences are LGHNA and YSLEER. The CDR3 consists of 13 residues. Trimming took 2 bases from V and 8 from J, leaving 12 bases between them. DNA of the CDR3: TGCGCCAGCAGCCAATACCCAGATCGCGGCTACACCTTC. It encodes CASSQYPDRGYTF.

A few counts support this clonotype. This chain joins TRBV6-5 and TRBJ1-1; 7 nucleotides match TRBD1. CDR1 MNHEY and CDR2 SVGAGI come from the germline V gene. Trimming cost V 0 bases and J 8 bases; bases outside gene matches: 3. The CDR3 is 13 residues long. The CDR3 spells CASSYSRTGEAFF. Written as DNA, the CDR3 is TGTGCCAGCAGTTACTCGCGGACAGGAGAAGCTTTCTTT.

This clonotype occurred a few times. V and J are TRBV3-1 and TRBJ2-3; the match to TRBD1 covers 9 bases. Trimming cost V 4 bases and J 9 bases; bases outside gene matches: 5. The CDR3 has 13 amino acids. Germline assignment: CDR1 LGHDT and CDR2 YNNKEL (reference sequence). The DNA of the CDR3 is TGTGCCAGCAGCCCGGGACAGGGATACACGCAGTATTTT. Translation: CASSPGQGYTQYF.

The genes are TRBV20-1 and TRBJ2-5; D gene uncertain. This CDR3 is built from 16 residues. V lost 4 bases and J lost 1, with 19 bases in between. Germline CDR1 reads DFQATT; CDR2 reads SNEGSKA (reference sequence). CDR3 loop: CSAKVSQAAFQETQYF. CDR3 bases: TGCAGTGCTAAGGTATCGCAGGCAGCTTTCCAAGAGACCCAGTACTTC.

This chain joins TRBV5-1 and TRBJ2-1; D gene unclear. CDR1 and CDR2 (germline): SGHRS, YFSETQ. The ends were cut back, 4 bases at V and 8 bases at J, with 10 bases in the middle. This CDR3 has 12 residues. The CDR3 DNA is TGCGCCAGCAGCAAGGACCTGGATGAGCAGTTCTTC. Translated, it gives CASSKDLDEQFF.

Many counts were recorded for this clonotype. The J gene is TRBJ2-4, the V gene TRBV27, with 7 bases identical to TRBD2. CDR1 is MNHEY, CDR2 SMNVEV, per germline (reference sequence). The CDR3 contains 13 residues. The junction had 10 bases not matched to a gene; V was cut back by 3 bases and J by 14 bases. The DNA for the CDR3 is TGTGCCAGCAGTTTGGTAGCGGGTCTAGAAAAGTACTTC. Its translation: CASSLVAGLEKYF.

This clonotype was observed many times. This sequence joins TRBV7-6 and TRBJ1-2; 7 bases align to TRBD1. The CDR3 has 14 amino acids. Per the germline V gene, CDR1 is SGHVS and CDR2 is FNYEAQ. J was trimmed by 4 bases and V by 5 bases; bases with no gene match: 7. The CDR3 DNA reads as TGTGCCAGCAGCCCACAGACAGGGCCCTATGGCTACACCTTC. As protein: CASSPQTGPYGYTF.

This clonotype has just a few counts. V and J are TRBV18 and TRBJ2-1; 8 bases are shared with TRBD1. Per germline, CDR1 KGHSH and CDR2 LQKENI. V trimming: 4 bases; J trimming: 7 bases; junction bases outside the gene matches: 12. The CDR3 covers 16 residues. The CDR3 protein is CASSLGRQGAGNEQFF. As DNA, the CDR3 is TGTGCCAGCTCACTCGGGCGTCAGGGGGCCGGGAATGAGCAGTTCTTC.

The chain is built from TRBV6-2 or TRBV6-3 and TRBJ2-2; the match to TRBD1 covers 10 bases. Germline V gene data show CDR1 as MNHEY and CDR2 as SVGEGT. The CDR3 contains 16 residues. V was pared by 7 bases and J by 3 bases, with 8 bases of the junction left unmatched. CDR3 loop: CASIPRTGGDTGELFF. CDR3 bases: TGTGCCAGCATCCCCCGGACAGGGGGAGACACCGGGGAGCTGTTTTTT.

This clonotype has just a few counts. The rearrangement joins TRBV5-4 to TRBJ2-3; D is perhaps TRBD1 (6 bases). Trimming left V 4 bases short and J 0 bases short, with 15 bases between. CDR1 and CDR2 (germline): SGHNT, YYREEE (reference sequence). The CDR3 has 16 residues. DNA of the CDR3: TGTGCCAGCAGCACATGGACAGCCGCTAGCACAGATACGCAGTATTTT. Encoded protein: CASSTWTAASTDTQYF.

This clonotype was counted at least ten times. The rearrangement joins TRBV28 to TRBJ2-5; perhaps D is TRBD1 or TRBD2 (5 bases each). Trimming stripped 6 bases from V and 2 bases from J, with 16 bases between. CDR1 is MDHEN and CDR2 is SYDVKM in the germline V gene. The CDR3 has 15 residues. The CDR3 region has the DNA TGTGCCAGCAGCCTACAGGTTTGGAGGCAAGAGACCCAGTACTTC. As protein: CASSLQVWRQETQYF.

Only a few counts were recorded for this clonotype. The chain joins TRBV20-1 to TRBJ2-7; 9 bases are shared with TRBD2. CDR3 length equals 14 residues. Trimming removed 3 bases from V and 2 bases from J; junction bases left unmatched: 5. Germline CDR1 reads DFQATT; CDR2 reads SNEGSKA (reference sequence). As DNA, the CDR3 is TGCAGTGCTAGGGCGGGGGGGAGCCCCTACGAGCAGTACGTC. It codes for CSARAGGSPYEQYV.

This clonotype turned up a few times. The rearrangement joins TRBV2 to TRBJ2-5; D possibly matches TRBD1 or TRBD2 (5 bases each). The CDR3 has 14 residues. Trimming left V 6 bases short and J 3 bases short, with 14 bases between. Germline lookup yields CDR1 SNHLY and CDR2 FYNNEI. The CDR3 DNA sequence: TGTGCCAGCAGACCCGGGACGGCGGAAGAGACCCAGTACTTC. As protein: CASRPGTAEETQYF.

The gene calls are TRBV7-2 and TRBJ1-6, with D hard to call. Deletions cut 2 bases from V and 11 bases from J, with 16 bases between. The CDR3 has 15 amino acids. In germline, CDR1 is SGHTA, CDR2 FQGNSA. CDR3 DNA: TGTGCCAGCAGCTTACTAGCCGGGCGCGGGACACCCCTCCACTTT. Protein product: CASSLLAGRGTPLHF.

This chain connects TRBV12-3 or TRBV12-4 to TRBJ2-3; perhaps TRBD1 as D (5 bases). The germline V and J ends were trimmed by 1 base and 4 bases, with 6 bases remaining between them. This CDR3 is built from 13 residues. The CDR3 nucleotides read TGTGCCAGCAGTTTAGGACAGTCAGATACGCAGTATTTT. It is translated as CASSLGQSDTQYF.

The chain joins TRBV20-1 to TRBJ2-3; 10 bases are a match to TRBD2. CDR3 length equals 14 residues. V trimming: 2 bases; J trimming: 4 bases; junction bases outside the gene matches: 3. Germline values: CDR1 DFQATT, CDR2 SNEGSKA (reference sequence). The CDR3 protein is CSARLAGEPDTQYF. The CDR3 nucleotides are TGCAGTGCTAGACTAGCGGGGGAGCCAGATACGCAGTATTTT.